This T cell receptor beta chain was found in a study of beta chain features in type 1 diabetes. Study-wide points: People with Type 1 diabetes carried modestly yet significantly shorter TCRB CDR3s in all four CD4+ subsets. VDJ junctions sequenced from type 1 diabetes patients showed fewer insertions and more deletions.

This clone was seen more than once but under ten times. What it recognizes is unknown. Losses at the gene ends were 4 bases for V and 7 bases for J; bases not matched to a gene: 5. This CDR3 spans 14 amino acids. Per the germline V gene, CDR1 is LGHNA and CDR2 is YNFKEQ. Expressed TCRB transcripts were sequenced because the isolated RNA had all been reverse transcribed beforehand. Clones were read by immunoSEQ multiplex PCR, and TCRdb kept only the in-frame ones, dropping some. This sample carries under 300,000 clones, approximately 10% of them seen once, and the ten largest clones take around 0.015%.

The TCR comes from a man aged 30 to 45 with type 1 diabetes. The material sequenced was naive CD4+ T cells from blood. V is TRBV4-2 and J is TRBJ2-1; TRBD2 matches at 9 bases. CDR3 amino acids: CASSPGTSWNEQFF. The CDR3 DNA reads as TGTGCCAGCAGCCCCGGGACTAGCTGGAATGAGCAGTTCTTC.